This T cell receptor beta chain came from a study of blood T cell repertoires in COVID-19. TCRdb's table, derived via immunoSEQ multiplex PCR, lists solely in-frame clones and lacks some. The sample yields more than 200,000 clones, roughly nine tenths seen once. This clone was seen more than once but under ten times. This clonotype originated in a man between 65 and 79 years old with acute or convalescent COVID-19. The material sequenced was peripheral blood.

The CDR3 nucleotides read TGTGCCACCAGTGGACAGCACACCGGGGAGCTGTTTTTT. It encodes CATSGQHTGELFF. The V call is TRBV24-1, the J call TRBJ2-2; possible D gene TRBD1, 5 bases. CDR3 length: 13 amino acids. V shed 5 bases and J shed 3 bases, with 6 bases lying between them. The germline V gene has CDR1 KGHDR and CDR2 SFDVKD.